These T cell receptor beta chains were read from a single sample in a study of blood T cell repertoires in COVID-19. The protocol was immunoSEQ multiplex PCR, while the TCRdb copy is restricted to in-frame clones and leaves out a portion. The top ten hold 30% to 45% of the sample, which has about 120,000 clones, roughly three quarters seen once. The sequencing input was peripheral blood. These TCRs come from a man aged 40-49 years with active or convalescent COVID-19. The conserved cysteine and the conserved F or W are not part of the CDR3 here.

V gene	CDR3 protein
TRBV7-3	ASSLSGRAHNEQF
TRBV30	AWSSGHGATNEKLF
TRBV2	ASSLSSNEQF
TRBV5-1	ASGAGPNTEAF
TRBV23-1	ASSRGLRIGETQY
TRBV28	ASSRLGGNQPQH
TRBV19	ASNRKGGGYTGELF
TRBV9	ASSASTGNTIY
TRBV7-8	ASSFWGRGTDTQY
TRBV6-6	ASSSAHSGVSRGQY
TRBV9	ASSVEGARETQY
TRBV6-1	ASSDGHTEAF
TRBV14	ASSQGGGHPAQNEKLF
TRBV5-6	ASSLYFFRPGPERRYT
TRBV3-1/TRBV3-2	ASSQGSVDTQY
TRBV3-1/TRBV3-2	ASSQTTGTTNEKLF
TRBV4-1	ASSQMGQGTYEQY
TRBV5-1	ASSSPALAGGNEQF
TRBV4-1	ASSQGQGRGTTEAF
TRBV6-2/TRBV6-3	ASSYFGSGANVLT
TRBV5-1	ASSSDRGENGYT
TRBV3-1/TRBV3-2	ASSHLLAGRAEQY
TRBV6-5	ASSPGGITEAF
TRBV15	ATSTGLGLQETQY
TRBV2	ASSEGLVASGRMGETQY
TRBV6-5	ASSYSGGYGSPLH
TRBV27	ASSLAGQGSNEQF
TRBV27	ASSSLTGTDYGYT
TRBV28	ASRTGELINQPQH
TRBV14	ASSQLGEKLF
TRBV27	ASSFTLEHNEQF
TRBV2	ASSEGTSDPTQY
TRBV29-1	SVEAWGGQGNYGYT
TRBV30	AWSQGALSGNTIY